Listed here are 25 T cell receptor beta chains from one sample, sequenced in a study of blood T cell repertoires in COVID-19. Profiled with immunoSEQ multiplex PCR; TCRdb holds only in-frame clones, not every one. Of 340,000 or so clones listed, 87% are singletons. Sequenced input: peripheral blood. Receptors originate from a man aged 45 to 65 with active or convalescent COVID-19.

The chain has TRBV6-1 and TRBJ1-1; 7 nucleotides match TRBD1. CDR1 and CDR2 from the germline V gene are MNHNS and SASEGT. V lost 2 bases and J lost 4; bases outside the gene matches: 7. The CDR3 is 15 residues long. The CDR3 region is CASSEQGGMGTEAFF. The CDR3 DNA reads TGTGCCAGCAGTGAACAGGGGGGAATGGGCACTGAAGCTTTCTTT.

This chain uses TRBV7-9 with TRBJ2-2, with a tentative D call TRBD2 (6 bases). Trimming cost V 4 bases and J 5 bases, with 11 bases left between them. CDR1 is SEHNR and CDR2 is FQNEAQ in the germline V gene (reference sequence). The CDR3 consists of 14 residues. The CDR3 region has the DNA TGTGCCAGCAGCTCCCTCGGGGGAACCGGGGAGCTGTTTTTT. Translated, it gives CASSSLGGTGELFF.

CDR3 bases: TGTGCCAGCAGCTTAGGTCCGGTCCAAGAGACCCAGTACTTC. As protein: CASSLGPVQETQYF. The chain joins TRBV7-2 to TRBJ2-5; no reliable D call. Germline values: CDR1 SGHTA, CDR2 FQGNSA. This CDR3 has 14 residues. V shed 1 base and J shed 1 base, with 7 bases lying between them.

CDR3 loop: CAWGGQGTSGNTIYF. The CDR3 DNA reads as TGTGCCTGGGGCGGACAGGGAACTTCTGGAAACACCATATATTTT. This chain links TRBV30 with TRBJ1-3; 8 nucleotides line up with TRBD1. The germline V gene has CDR1 GTSNPN and CDR2 SVGIG (reference sequence). The CDR3 extends over 15 amino acids. The trim removed 5 bases at V and 1 base at J, leaving 7 bases unmatched. The whole variable domain, remainder taken from reference TRBV30 and TRBJ1-3, is SQTIHQWPATLVQPVGSPLSLECTVEGTSNPNLYWYRQAAGRGLQLLFYSVGIGQISSEVPQNLSASRPQDRQFILSSKKLLLSDSGFYLCAWGGQGTSGNTIYFGEGSWLTVV.

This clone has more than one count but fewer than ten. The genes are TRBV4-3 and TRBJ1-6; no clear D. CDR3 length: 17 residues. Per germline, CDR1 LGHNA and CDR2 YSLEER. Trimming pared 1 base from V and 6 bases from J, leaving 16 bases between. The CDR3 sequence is CASSQGGGALGNSPLHF. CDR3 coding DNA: TGCGCCAGCAGCCAAGGTGGCGGCGCCTTGGGTAATTCACCCCTCCACTTT.

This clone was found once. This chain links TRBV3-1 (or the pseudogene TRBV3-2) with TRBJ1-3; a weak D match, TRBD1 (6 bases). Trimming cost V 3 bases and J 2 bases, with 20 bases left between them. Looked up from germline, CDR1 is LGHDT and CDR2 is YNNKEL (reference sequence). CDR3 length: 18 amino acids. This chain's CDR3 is CASSHHPWGQGTGNTIYF. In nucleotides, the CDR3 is TGTGCCAGCAGCCACCATCCCTGGGGGCAGGGTACTGGAAACACCATATATTTT.

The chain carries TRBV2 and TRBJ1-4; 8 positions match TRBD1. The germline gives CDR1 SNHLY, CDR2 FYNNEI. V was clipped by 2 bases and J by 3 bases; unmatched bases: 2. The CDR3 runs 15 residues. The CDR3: CASSENRGANEKLFF. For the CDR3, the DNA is TGTGCCAGCAGTGAAAACAGGGGGGCTAATGAAAAACTGTTTTTT.

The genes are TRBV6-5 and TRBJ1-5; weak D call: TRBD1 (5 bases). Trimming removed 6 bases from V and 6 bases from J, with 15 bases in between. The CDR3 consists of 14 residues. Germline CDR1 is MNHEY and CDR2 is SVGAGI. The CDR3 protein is CASSPSGSGQPQHF. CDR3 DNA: TGTGCCAGCAGCCCCTCAGGGTCAGGTCAGCCCCAGCATTTT.

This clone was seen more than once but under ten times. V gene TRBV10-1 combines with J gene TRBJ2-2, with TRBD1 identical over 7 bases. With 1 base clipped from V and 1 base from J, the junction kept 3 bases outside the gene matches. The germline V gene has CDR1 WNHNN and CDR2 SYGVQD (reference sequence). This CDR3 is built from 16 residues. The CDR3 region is CASSEFHRGNTGELFF. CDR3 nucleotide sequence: TGCGCCAGCAGTGAGTTCCACAGGGGGAACACCGGGGAGCTGTTTTTT.

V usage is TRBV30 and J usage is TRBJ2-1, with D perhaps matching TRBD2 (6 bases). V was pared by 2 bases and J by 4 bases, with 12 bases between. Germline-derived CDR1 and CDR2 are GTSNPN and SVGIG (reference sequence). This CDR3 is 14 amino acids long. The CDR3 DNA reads TGTGCCTGGAGTACTCAGGGAGGATACAATGAGCAGTTCTTC. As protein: CAWSTQGGYNEQFF. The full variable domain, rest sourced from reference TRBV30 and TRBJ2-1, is SQTIHQWPATLVQPVGSPLSLECTVEGTSNPNLYWYRQAAGRGLQLLFYSVGIGQISSEVPQNLSASRPQDRQFILSSKKLLLSDSGFYLCAWSTQGGYNEQFFGPGTRLTVL.

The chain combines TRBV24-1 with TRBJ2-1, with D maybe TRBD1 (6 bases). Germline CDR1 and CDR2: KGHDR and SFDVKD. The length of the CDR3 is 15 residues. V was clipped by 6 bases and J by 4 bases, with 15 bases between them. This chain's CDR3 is CATSQTRGGYNEQFF. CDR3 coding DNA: TGTGCCACCAGTCAGACTCGAGGGGGATACAATGAGCAGTTCTTC.

Here the CDR3 DNA reads TGTGCCAGTAGCCAATTGGGGGCTGGGCAGCCCCAGCATTTT. As protein: CASSQLGAGQPQHF. The chain joins TRBV19 to TRBJ1-5; the D gene is possibly TRBD1 (6 bases). In germline, CDR1 is LNHDA, CDR2 SQIVND (reference sequence). V lost 6 bases and J lost 7, with 16 bases in between. The CDR3 is 14 residues long.

The chain's CDR3 is CASSLGGRINNEQFF. In nucleotides, the CDR3 is TGTGCCAGCAGCTTAGGCGGGAGAATAAACAATGAGCAGTTCTTC. The rearrangement joins TRBV7-2 to TRBJ2-1; TRBD2 matches 7 bases. The CDR3 has 15 residues. Germline CDR1 SGHTA, CDR2 FQGNSA. Trimming at V came to 1 base and at J to 5 bases, leaving 5 bases not matched to a gene.

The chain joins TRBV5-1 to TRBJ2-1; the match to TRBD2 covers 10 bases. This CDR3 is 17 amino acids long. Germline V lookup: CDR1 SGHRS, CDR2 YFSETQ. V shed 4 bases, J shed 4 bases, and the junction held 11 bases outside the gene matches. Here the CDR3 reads CASSPYPGTSVYNEQFF. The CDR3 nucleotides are TGCGCCAGCAGCCCTTATCCCGGGACTAGCGTGTACAATGAGCAGTTCTTC.

The CDR3, as DNA: TGTGCCAGCAGGACGGGACAGGGAGGCAATGAGCAGTTCTTC. This sequence encodes CASRTGQGGNEQFF. The V gene is TRBV2, the J gene TRBJ2-1; 9 bases map to TRBD1. Germline assignment: CDR1 SNHLY and CDR2 FYNNEI. Germline trimming cut 6 bases from V and 6 bases from J; bases unmatched to any gene: 6. The CDR3 spans 14 residues.

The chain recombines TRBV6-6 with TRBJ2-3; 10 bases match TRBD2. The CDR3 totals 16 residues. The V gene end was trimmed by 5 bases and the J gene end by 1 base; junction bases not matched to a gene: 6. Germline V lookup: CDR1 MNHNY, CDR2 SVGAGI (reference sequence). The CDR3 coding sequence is TGTGCCAGCAGTCCCAAGCGGGGGGGACGCACAGATACGCAGTATTTT. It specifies CASSPKRGGRTDTQYF.

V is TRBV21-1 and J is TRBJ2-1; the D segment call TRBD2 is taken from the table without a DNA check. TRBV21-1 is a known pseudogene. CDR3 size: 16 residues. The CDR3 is CASSTPHESSYNEQFF. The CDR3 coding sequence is TGTGCCAGCAGCACCCCCCATGAGAGCTCCTACAATGAGCAGTTCTTC.

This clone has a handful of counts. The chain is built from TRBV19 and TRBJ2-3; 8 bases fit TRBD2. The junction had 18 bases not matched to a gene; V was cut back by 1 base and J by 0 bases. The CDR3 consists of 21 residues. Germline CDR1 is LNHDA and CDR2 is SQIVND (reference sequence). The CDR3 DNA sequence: TGTGCCAGTAGTATAGTTGGGGTAGCGGGGACACCCTTCGGGAGCACAGATACGCAGTATTTT. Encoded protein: CASSIVGVAGTPFGSTDTQYF.

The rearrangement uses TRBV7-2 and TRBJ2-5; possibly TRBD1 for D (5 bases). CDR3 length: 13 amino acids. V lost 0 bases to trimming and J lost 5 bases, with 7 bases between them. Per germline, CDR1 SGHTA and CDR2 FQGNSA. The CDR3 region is CASSLAHRETQYF. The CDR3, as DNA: TGTGCCAGCAGCTTAGCCCACAGGGAGACCCAGTACTTC.

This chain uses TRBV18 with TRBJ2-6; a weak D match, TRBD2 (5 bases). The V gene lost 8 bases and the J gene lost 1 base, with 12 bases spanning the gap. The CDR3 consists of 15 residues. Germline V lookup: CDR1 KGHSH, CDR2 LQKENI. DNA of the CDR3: TGTGCCAGCACCTCAGAGGGATCTGGGGCCAACGTCCTGACTTTC. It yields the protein CASTSEGSGANVLTF.

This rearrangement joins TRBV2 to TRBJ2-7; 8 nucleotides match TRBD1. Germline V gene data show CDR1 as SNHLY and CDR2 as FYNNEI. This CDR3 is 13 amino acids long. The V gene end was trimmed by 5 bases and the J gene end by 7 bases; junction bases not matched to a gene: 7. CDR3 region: CASSRTGFGEQYF. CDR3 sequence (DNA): TGTGCCAGCAGTAGGACAGGGTTCGGGGAGCAGTACTTC.

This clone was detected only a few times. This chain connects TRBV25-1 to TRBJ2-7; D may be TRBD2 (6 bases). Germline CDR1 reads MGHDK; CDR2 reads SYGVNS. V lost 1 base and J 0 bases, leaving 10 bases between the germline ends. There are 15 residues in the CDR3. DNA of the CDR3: TGTGCCAGCAGTGAATTTTCGGGGGACTCCTACGAGCAGTACTTC. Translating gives CASSEFSGDSYEQYF.

The CDR3 bases are TGTGCCAGCAGTTTATCGGGACTAGCGGGACGGACCTACGAGCAGTACTTC. As protein: CASSLSGLAGRTYEQYF. This chain uses TRBV27 with TRBJ2-7; 13 bases are shared with TRBD2. The trim removed 0 bases at V and 2 bases at J, leaving 4 bases unmatched. This CDR3 has 17 amino acids. Germline CDR1 MNHEY, CDR2 SMNVEV (reference sequence).

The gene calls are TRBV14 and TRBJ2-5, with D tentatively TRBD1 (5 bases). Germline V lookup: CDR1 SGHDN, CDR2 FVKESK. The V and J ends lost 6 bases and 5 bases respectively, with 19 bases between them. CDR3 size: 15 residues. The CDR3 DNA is TGTGCCAGCAGTCTACAGTCAGGGAAGGTGGAGACCCAGTACTTC. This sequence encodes CASSLQSGKVETQYF.

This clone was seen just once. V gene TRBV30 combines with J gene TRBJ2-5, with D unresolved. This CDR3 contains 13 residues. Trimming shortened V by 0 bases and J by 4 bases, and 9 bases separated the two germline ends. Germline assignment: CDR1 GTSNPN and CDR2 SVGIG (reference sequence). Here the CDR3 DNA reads TGTGCCTGGAGTGTACCCAGCGTAGAGACCCAGTACTTC. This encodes CAWSVPSVETQYF.